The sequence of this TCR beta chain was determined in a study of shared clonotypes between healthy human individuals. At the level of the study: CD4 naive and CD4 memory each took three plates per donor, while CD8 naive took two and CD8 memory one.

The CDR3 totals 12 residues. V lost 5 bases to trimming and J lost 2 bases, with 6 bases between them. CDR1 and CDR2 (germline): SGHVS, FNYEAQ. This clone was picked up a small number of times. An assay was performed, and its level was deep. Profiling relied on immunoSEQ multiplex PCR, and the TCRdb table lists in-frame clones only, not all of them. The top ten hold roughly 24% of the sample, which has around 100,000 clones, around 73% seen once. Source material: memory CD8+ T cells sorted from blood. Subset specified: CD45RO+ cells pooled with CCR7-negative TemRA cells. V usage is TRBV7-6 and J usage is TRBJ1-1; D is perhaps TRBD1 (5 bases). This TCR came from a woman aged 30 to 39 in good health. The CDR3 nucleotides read TGTGCCAGCAGCCGGGGCAACACTGAAGCTTTCTTT. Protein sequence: CASSRGNTEAFF.